These 10 T cell receptor beta chains were sequenced from one sample in a study of technical replicates of blood from a few donors. Clones were read by immunoSEQ multiplex PCR, and TCRdb kept only the in-frame ones, dropping some. The data hold 79,000 or so clones, with 93% observed a single time. The sample was T cells isolated from PBMCs. The receptors were gathered from a human donor in good health.

V is TRBV29-1 and J is TRBJ2-7; 11 nucleotides align to TRBD1. CDR1 is SQVTM, CDR2 ANQGSEA, per germline. With 7 bases clipped from V and 5 bases from J, the junction kept 7 bases outside the gene matches. The CDR3 extends over 13 amino acids. As DNA, the CDR3 is TGCAGCGCTGGGACAGGGGGATGGGACGAGCAGTACTTC. It encodes CSAGTGGWDEQYF.

This rearrangement joins TRBV15 to TRBJ2-5; D remains ambiguous. V dropped 5 bases and J dropped 7 bases, with 11 bases sitting between them. This CDR3 region has 12 residues. Per germline, CDR1 LNHNV and CDR2 YYDKDF (reference sequence). The CDR3, as DNA: TGTGCCACCAGCCGATCCCTAGGGACCCAGTACTTC. The encoded protein is CATSRSLGTQYF.

The V and J genes are TRBV9 and TRBJ1-5; the match to TRBD1 covers 11 bases. Germline V gives CDR1 SGDLS, CDR2 YYNGEE. V shed 2 bases and J 4 bases; nucleotides not matched to a gene: 2. The CDR3 sequence is 15 residues long. In DNA, the CDR3 is TGTGCCAGCAGCGTCGGGGACAGGGGGAATCAGCCCCAGCATTTT. Its protein product is CASSVGDRGNQPQHF. Variable domain in full (rest from reference TRBV9 and TRBJ1-5): DSGVTQTPKHLITATGQRVTLRCSPRSGDLSVYWYQQSLDQGLQFLIQYYNGEERAKGNILERFSAQQFPDLHSELNLSSLELGDSALYFCASSVGDRGNQPQHFGDGTRLSIL.

The rearrangement joins TRBV19 to TRBJ1-2, with D unclear. This CDR3 contains 13 residues. Germline V gene data show CDR1 as LNHDA and CDR2 as SQIVND (reference sequence). The germline V and J ends were trimmed by 5 bases and 3 bases, with 10 bases remaining between them. In DNA, the CDR3 is TGTGCCAGTAGTTCAACAGCTTACTATGGCTACACCTTC. This translates into CASSSTAYYGYTF.

This clone has just a few counts. The V gene is TRBV10-2, the J gene TRBJ1-2; D is unresolved. Deletions cut 2 bases from V and 4 bases from J, with 20 bases between. The CDR3 has 17 amino acids. Germline V gene sequence: CDR1 WSHSY, CDR2 SAAADI. The CDR3 is CASSEGRQAIYTYGYTF. The CDR3 nucleotides are TGCGCCAGCAGTGAGGGTCGGCAGGCAATTTATACCTATGGCTACACCTTC.

This sequence joins TRBV5-4 and TRBJ2-5; D is undetermined. The better agreement between TRBJ2-7 and the DNA end casts doubt on the J call. The V gene's germline CDR1 is SGHNT and CDR2 YYREEE (reference sequence). There are 11 residues in the CDR3. The DNA of the CDR3 is TGTGCCAGCAGCTCCGCGTACGAGCAGTACTTC. Residues: CASSSAYEQYF.

The chain combines TRBV4-3 with TRBJ1-2, with a possible D match to TRBD1 (6 bases). CDR3 length: 16 residues. Per germline, CDR1 LGHNA and CDR2 YSLEER. The germline V and J ends were trimmed by 1 base and 3 bases, with 15 bases remaining between them. In DNA form, the CDR3 reads TGCGCCAGCAGCCAAGGCAATACAGGGAGTCACTATGGCTACACCTTC. Translating it yields CASSQGNTGSHYGYTF.

The CDR3 DNA sequence: TGTGCCAGCAGCCAAGGACTTTCATTGAACACTGAAGCTTTCTTT. Translated, it gives CASSQGLSLNTEAFF. The chain has TRBV4-2 and TRBJ1-1, with D unclear. The CDR3 spans 15 residues. Germline CDR1 is LGHNA and CDR2 is YNFKEQ. The ends were cut back, 1 base at V and 0 bases at J, with 9 bases in the middle.

The chain joins TRBV28 to TRBJ1-5; 10 positions agree with TRBD1. This CDR3 is built from 17 residues. Germline values: CDR1 MDHEN, CDR2 SYDVKM. V was clipped by 5 bases and J by 3 bases; unmatched bases: 10. CDR3 region: CASSLPLDRGHNQPQHF. The CDR3 DNA reads as TGTGCCAGCAGTCTACCCCTAGACAGGGGGCACAATCAGCCCCAGCATTTT.

The chain has TRBV15 and TRBJ2-7; the match to TRBD1 covers 7 bases. V shed 5 bases and J 6 bases; nucleotides not matched to a gene: 16. The CDR3 has 16 residues. Per germline, CDR1 LNHNV and CDR2 YYDKDF (reference sequence). Here the CDR3 DNA reads TGTGCCACCAGCGGATATACCGGGACAGAAGGTATCGAGCAGTACTTC. It translates to CATSGYTGTEGIEQYF.